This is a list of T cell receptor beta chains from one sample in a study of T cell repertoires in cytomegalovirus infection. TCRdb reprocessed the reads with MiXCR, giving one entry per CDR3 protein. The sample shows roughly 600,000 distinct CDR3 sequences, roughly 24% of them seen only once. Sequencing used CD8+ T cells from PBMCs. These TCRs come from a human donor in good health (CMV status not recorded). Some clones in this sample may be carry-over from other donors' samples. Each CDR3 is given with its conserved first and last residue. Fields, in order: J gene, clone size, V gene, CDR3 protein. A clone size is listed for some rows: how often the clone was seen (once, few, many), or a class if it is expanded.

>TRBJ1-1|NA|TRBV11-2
CASSLWTGDMNTEAFF
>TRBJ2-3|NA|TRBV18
CASSESRDSSTDTQYF
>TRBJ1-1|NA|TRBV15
CATSPRRQGSDTEAFF
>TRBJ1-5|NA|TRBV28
CASKDLYSNQPQHF
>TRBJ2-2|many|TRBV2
CARDRNTGELFF
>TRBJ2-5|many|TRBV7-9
CASSFGTSGPQETQYF
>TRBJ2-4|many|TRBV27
CASSFGVAKNIQYF
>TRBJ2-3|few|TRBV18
CASSPKVDTQYF
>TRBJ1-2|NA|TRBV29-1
CSVAGLDYGYTF
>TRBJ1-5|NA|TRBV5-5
CASSPRYRGEHNQPQHF
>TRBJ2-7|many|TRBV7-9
CASRQPGFGEQYF
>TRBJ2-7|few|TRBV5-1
CASSLESNPYEQYF
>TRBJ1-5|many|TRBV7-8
CASSIIDRADNQPQHF
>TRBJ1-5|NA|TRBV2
CASRRVRGLKPQHF
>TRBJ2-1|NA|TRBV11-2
CASSSLAQGNNEQFF
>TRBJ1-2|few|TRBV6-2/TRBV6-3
CASRRSYGYTF
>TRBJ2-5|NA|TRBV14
CASRRSDRYQETQYF
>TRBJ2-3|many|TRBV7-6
CASSPSVTGREDTQYF
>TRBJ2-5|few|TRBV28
CASRTAGTTQETQYF
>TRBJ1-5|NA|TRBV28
CASKKGGQPQHF
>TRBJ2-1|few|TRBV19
CASNAGEQFF
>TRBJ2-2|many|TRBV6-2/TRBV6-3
CASSPSEGLNTGELFF
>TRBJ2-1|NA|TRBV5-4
CASSSGGGTYNEQFF
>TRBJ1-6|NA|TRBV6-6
CASSYSAAGGSPLHF
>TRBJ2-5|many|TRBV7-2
CASCLTAGGLETQYF
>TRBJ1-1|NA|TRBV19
CASSIRGQTMNTEAFF
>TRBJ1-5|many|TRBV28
CASSHSLYNQPQHF
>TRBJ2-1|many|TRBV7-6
CASSLAWGSANEQFF
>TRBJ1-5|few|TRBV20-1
CSALGRGETNQPQHF
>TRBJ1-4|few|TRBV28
CASTRDRLGEKLFF
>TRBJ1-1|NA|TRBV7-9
CASSSAAAEAFF